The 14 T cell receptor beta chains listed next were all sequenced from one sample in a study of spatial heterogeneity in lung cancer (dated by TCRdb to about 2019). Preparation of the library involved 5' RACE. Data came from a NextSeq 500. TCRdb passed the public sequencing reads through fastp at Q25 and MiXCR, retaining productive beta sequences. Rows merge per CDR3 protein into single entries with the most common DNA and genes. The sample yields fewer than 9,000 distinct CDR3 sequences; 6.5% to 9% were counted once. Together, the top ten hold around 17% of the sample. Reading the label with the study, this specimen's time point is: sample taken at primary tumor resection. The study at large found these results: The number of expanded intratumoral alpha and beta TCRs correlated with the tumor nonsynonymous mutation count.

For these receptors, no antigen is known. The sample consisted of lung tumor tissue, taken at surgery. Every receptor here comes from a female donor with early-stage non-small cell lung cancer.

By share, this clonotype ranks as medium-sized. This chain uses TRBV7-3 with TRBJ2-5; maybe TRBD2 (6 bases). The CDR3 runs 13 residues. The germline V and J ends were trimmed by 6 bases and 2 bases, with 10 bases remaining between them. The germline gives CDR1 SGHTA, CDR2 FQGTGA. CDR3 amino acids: CASSMGLQETQYF. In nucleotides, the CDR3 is TGTGCCAGCAGTATGGGACTTCAAGAGACCCAGTACTTC.

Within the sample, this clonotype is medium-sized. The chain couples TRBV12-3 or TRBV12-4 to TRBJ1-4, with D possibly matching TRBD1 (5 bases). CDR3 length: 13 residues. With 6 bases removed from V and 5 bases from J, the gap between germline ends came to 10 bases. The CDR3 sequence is CASSRAENEKLFF. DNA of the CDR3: TGTGCCAGCAGCAGGGCGGAGAATGAAAAACTGTTTTTT.

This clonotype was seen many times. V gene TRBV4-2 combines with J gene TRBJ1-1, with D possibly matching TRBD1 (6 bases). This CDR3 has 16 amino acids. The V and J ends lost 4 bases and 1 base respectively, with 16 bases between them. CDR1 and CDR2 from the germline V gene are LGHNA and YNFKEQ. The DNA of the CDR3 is TGTGCCAGCAGCCCGCCTCCCTGGGGGCAGAACACTGAAGCTTTCTTT. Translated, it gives CASSPPPWGQNTEAFF.

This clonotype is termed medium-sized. Here the CDR3 DNA reads TGTGCCATCAGTGATGGCACAGGGAGCACAGATACGCAGTATTTT. Translating gives CAISDGTGSTDTQYF. V is TRBV10-3 and J is TRBJ2-3, with TRBD1 as a possible D gene (6 bases). Trimming pared 3 bases from V and 0 bases from J, leaving 10 bases between. Germline V gene lookup returns CDR1 ENHRY and CDR2 SYGVKD. This CDR3 spans 15 amino acids.

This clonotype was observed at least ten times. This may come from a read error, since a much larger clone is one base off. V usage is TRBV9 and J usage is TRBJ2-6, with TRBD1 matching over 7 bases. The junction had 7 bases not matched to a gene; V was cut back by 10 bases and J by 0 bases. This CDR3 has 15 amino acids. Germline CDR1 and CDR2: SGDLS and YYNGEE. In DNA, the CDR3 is TGTGCCGGCAAGACAGGGAGCTCTGGGGCCAACGTCCTGACTTTC. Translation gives CAGKTGSSGANVLTF.

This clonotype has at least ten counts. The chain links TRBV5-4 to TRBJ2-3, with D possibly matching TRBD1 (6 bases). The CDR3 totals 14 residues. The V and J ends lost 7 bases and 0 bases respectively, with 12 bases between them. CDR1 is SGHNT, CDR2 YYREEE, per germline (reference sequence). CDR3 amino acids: CASYSRGSTDTQYF. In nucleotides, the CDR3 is TGTGCCAGCTATTCCAGGGGAAGCACAGATACGCAGTATTTT.

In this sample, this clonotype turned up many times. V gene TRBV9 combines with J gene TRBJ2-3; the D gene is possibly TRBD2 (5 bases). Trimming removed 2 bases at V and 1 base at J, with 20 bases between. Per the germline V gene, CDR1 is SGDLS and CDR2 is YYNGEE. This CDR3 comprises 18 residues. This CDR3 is CASSVSGKAERGTDTQYF. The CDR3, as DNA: TGTGCCAGCAGCGTCTCCGGGAAGGCAGAGAGAGGCACAGATACGCAGTATTTT. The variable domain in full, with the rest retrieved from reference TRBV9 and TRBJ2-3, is DSGVTQTPKHLITATGQRVTLRCSPRSGDLSVYWYQQSLDQGLQFLIQYYNGEERAKGNILERFSAQQFPDLHSELNLSSLELGDSALYFCASSVSGKAERGTDTQYFGPGTRLTVL.

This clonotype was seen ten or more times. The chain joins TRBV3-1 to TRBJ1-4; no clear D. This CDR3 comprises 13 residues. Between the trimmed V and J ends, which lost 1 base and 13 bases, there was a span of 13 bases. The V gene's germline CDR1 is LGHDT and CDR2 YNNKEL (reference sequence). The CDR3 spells CASSQGPINRLFF. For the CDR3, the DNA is TGTGCCAGCAGCCAAGGCCCTATCAATAGACTGTTTTTT.

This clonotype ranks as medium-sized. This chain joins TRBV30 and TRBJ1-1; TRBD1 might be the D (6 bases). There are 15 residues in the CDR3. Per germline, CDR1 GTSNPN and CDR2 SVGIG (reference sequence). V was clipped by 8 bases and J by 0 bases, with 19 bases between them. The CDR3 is CAQRTGGLLNTEAFF. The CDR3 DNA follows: TGTGCCCAGAGAACCGGGGGGCTTTTGAACACTGAAGCTTTCTTT.

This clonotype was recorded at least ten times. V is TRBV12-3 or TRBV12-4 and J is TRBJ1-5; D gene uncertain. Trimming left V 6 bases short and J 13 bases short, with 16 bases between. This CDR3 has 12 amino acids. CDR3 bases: TGTGCCAGCAGAGTAAGATTCAGCCCTCAGCATTTT. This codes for CASRVRFSPQHF.

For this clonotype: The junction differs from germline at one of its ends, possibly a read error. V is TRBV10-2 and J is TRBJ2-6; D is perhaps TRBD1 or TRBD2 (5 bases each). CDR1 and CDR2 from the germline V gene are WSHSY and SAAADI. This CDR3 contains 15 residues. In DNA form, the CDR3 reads TGCGCCAGCACTACAGGAGCTACCGGGGCCAACGTCCAGACTTTC. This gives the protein CASTTGATGANVQTF.

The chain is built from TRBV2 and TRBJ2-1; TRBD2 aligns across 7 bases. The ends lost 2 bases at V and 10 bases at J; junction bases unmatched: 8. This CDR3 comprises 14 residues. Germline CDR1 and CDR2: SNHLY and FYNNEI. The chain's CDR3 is CASSEQQASGEQFF. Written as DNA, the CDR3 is TGTGCCAGCAGTGAACAGCAAGCTAGCGGCGAGCAGTTCTTC.

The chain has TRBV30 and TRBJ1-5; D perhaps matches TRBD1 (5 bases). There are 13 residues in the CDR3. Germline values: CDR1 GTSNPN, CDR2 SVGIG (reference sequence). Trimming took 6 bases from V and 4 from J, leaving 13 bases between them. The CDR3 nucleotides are TGTGCCTGTACGGGACGGAGGAATCAGCCCCAGCATTTT. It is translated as CACTGRRNQPQHF.

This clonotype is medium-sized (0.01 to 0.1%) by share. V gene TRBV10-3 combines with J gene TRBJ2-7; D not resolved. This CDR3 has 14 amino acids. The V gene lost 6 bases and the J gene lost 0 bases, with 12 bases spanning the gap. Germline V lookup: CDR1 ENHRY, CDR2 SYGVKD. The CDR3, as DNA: TGTGCCATCAGCGCAGGACCCCCCTCCTACGAGCAGTACTTC. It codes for CAISAGPPSYEQYF.